This T cell receptor beta chain is from a study of molecular identifiers for immune sequencing clone quantification. Across the whole study: RNA, taken in replicates from around 20,000 or 100,000 naive CD8 cells, was split five ways, with four sequenced.

Library preparation followed earlier protocols using designated TCR primers. TCRdb fed the PCR reads into MiXCR, producing one record per CDR3 protein. The repertoire holds about half a million distinct CDR3 sequences, 20% to 25% seen once, with under 0.85% in the top ten. The CDR3 loop spans 16 amino acids. Germline values: CDR1 SGHVS, CDR2 FQNEAQ. Whole-study findings and limits: It was shown that clones above 20 RNA copies held over 97% of effector molecules, but under 1% in naive cells.

Sorted cells numbering about 20,000 to 1,100,000, with 10%, 30% or 50% RNA, yielded the naive CD8 libraries. In the case of this clonotype: No antigen is known for it. Sequence at one end of the junction differs from germline and may be a read error.

Sequencing was performed on naive CD8+ T cells from blood, with Jurkat cell RNA spiked in. The sample's subset: FACS-sorted CD8+CD4-CCR7+CD45RA+ naive T cells. The source of this sequence is a human donor in good health. Some libraries in this study had Jurkat cell RNA spiked in. This chain joins TRBV7-8 and TRBJ2-3; D call uncertain. CDR3 coding DNA: TGTGGCAGCAGCTTTTGGTCGGAAACTAGCACAGATACGCAGTATTTT. This translates into CGSSFWSETSTDTQYF.